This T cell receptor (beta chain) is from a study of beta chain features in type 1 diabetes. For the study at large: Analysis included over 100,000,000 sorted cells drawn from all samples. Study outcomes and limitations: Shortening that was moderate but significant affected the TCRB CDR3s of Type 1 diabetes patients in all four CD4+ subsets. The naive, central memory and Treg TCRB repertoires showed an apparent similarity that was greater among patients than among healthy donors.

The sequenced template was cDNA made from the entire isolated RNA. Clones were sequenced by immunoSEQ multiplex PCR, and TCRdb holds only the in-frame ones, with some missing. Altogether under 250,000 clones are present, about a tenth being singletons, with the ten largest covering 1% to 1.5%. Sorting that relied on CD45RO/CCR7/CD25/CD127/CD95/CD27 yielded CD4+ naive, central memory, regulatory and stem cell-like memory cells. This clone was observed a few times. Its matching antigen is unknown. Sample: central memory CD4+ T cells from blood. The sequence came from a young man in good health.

The chain's CDR3 is CSSATVSYNEQFF. The CDR3 DNA reads TGCAGCTCCGCGACAGTTTCCTACAATGAGCAGTTCTTC. The V call is TRBV29-1, the J call TRBJ2-1; TRBD1 might be the D (5 bases). The V and J ends lost 8 bases and 1 base respectively, with 12 bases between them. Germline V gene sequence: CDR1 SQVTM, CDR2 ANQGSEA. The CDR3 is 13 amino acids.